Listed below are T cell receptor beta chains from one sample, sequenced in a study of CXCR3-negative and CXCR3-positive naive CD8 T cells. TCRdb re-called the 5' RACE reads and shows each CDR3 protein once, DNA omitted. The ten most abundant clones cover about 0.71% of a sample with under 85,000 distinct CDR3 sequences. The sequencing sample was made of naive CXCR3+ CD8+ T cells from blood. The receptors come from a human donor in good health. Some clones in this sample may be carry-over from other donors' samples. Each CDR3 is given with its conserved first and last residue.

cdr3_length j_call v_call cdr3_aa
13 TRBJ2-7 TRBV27 CASSISGGYEQYF
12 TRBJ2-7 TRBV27 CASSSDVYEQYF
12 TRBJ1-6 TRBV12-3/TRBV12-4 CASNIYNSPLHF
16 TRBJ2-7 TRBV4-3 CASSQDLAGTAPQQYF
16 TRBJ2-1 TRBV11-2 CASSWPGTDSYNEQFF
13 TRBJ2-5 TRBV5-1 CASSPRTEETQYF
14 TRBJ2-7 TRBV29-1 CSVKGTGTSYEQYF
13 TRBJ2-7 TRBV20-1 CSARDPSSYEQYF
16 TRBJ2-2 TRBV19 CASSTGTGIPTGELFF
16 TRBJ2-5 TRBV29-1 CSAAGTSGGAGETQYF
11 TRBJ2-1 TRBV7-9 CASSPGGPRFF
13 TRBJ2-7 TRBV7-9 CASSLTDYGEQYF
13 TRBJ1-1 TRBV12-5 CASGPKTDTEAFF
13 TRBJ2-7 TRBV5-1 CASSPDASYEQYF
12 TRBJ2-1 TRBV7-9 CASSPSANEQFF
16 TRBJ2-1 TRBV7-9 CASSPKSGSSYNEQFF
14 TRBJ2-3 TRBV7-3 CASSSTLSTDTQYF
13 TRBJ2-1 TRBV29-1 CSVVGTPHNEQFF
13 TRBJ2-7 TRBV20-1 CSARNRENYEQYF
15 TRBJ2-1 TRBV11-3 CASSSLSSSYNEQFF
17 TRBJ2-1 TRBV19 CASSIFGASGGWDEQFF
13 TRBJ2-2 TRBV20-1 CSARDFFSGELFF
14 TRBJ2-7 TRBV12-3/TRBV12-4 CASSLALYGYEQYF
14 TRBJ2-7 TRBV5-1 CASSYLAGPYEQYF
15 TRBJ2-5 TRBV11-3 CASSFDQTGVLTQYF
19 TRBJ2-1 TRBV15 CATSRVPLLTSGGHNEQFF
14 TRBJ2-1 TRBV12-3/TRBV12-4 CASSTGVSGYEQFF
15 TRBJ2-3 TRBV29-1 CSVERGQGRTDTQYF
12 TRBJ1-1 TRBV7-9 CASRSGRAEAFF
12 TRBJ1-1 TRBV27 CASSQTAGEAFF
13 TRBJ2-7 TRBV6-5 CASSSQGAYEQYF
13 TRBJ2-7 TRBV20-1 CSATDGSSYEQYF
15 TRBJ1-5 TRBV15 CATSRDRGLGQPQHF
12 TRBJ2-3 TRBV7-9 CASSVTPGAQYF
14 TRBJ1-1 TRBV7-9 CASSLNRMVTEAFF
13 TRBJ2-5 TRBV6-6 CASIKDNTETQYF
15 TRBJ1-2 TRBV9 CASSVVGRLNYGYTF
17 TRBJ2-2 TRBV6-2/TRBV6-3 CASSYSGTGTATGELFF
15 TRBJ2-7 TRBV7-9 CASIDGEAGKYEQYF